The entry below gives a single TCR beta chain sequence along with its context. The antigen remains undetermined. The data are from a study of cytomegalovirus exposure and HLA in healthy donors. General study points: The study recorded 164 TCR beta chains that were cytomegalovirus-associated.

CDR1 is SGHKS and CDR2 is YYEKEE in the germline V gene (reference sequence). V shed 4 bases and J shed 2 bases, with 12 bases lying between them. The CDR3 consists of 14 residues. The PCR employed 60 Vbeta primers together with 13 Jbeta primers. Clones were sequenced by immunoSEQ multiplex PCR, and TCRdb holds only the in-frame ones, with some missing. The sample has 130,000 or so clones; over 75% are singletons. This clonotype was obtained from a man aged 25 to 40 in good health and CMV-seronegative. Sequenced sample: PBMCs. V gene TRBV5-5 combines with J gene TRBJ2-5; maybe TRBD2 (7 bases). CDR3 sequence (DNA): TGTGCCAGCAGCATCGGGGGGCAACAAGAGACCCAGTACTTC. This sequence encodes CASSIGGQQETQYF.